This TCR beta chain was recorded in a study of technical replicates of blood from several donors. TCRdb's copy holds only in-frame clones and misses some; the assay was immunoSEQ multiplex PCR. The sample includes 15,000 to 17,000 clones, 65% to 90% of them seen just once. The sequenced sample consisted of PBMCs. The clonotype was recovered from a human donor in good health.

The CDR3 bases are TGTGCCAGCAGTCAGACTAGCGGGAGGTCGGGGGAGCAGTTCTTC. Its protein product is CASSQTSGRSGEQFF. The chain uses TRBV6-5 and TRBJ2-1; 13 bases map to TRBD2. The germline V gene has CDR1 MNHEY and CDR2 SVGAGI. Trimming at V came to 5 bases and at J to 10 bases, leaving 8 bases not matched to a gene. The CDR3 loop spans 15 amino acids.